The rows below give T cell receptor beta chains drawn from one sample of a study of blood T cell repertoires in COVID-19. The data were produced by immunoSEQ multiplex PCR, yet TCRdb's version contains in-frame clones alone and is incomplete. The table shows fewer than 250,000 clones, with approximately 86% occurring only once. The sequenced material came from PBMCs or T cells enriched from blood (not recorded which). Receptors were obtained from a woman aged 25 to 39 with acute COVID-19. Each CDR3 is given with its conserved first and last residue. D genes are given only for firm matches. Some rows have no size entry. The others give once, few or many, or a class for an expanded clone.

v_call	clone_size	j_call	d_call	cdr3_aa	cdr3_nt
TRBV27	NA	TRBJ1-6	NA	CASSLRGGNSPLHF	TGTGCCAGCAGTTTACGGGGGGGTAATTCACCCCTCCACTTT
TRBV7-8	NA	TRBJ2-1	NA	CASSLVTSSYNEQFF	TGTGCCAGCAGCTTAGTTACCAGCTCCTACAATGAGCAGTTCTTC
TRBV5-4	NA	TRBJ1-6	NA	CASSLINQGTSPLHF	TGTGCCAGCAGCCTTATCAACCAGGGGACTTCACCCCTCCACTTT
TRBV7-2	NA	TRBJ2-1	NA	CASSLVDRYNEQFF	TGTGCCAGCAGCTTAGTCGACAGATACAATGAGCAGTTCTTC
TRBV4-3	NA	TRBJ1-4	NA	CASSQEPHQSATNEKLFF	TGCGCCAGCAGCCAGGAGCCCCATCAGTCTGCAACTAATGAAAAACTGTTTTTT
TRBV5-1	NA	TRBJ2-5	TRBD2	CASSLDVGGQTQYF	TGCGCCAGCAGCTTGGATGTGGGAGGGCAGACCCAGTACTTC
TRBV7-9	few	TRBJ1-1	NA	CASSSGPTEAFF	TGTGCCAGCAGTTCGGGTCCCACTGAAGCTTTCTTT
TRBV12-3/TRBV12-4	NA	TRBJ1-6	NA	CASSLWGPAPLHF	TGTGCCAGCAGTTTGTGGGGGCCCGCACCCCTCCACTTT
TRBV27	once	TRBJ2-5	NA	CASSFRRSQQETQYF	TGTGCCAGCAGTTTTAGGAGGTCCCAACAAGAGACCCAGTACTTC
TRBV12-5	NA	TRBJ1-1	TRBD1	CASGQQGVEAFF	TGTGCTAGTGGTCAACAGGGGGTCGAAGCTTTCTTT
TRBV4-1	NA	TRBJ2-3	NA	CASSRPDSASTDTQYF	TGCGCCAGCAGCCGCCCGGACAGCGCTAGCACAGATACGCAGTATTTT
TRBV25-1	NA	TRBJ2-1	TRBD1	CASRRGQGAINEQFF	TGTGCCAGCAGAAGAGGACAGGGGGCCATCAATGAGCAGTTCTTC
TRBV3-1/TRBV3-2	NA	TRBJ1-2	NA	CASSQPGVGAREGYTF	TGTGCCAGCAGCCAACCTGGAGTGGGGGCCCGAGAAGGCTACACCTTC
TRBV20-1	NA	TRBJ1-1	NA	CSASGVEAFF	TGCAGTGCTAGCGGGGTTGAAGCTTTCTTT
TRBV5-6	NA	TRBJ1-1	TRBD1	CASSWGQVTEAFF	TGTGCCAGCAGCTGGGGACAGGTCACTGAAGCTTTCTTT
TRBV4-1	NA	TRBJ1-4	NA	CASSHEREKLFF	TGCGCCAGCAGCCACGAGAGAGAAAAACTGTTTTTT
TRBV10-3	once	TRBJ1-1	TRBD1	CAIREGQGNTEAFF	TGTGCCATCAGGGAGGGACAGGGGAACACTGAAGCTTTCTTT
TRBV7-8	NA	TRBJ2-7	NA	CASSPRDKTYEQYF	TGTGCCAGCAGCCCCCGGGACAAAACCTACGAGCAGTACTTC
TRBV27	NA	TRBJ1-4	TRBD1	CASSRQGRREKLFF	TGTGCCAGCAGTAGACAGGGCCGCAGAGAAAAACTGTTTTTT
TRBV5-1	NA	TRBJ2-2	TRBD1	CASSLNPPTGTANTGELFF	TGCGCCAGCAGCCTCAACCCTCCCACGGGGACAGCGAACACCGGGGAGCTGTTTTTT
TRBV5-1	NA	TRBJ2-2	NA	CASSLAGLNTGELFF	TGCGCCAGCAGCTTGGCGGGGTTAAACACCGGGGAGCTGTTTTTT
TRBV5-6	NA	TRBJ2-5	NA	CASSLVRGDRPQETQYF	TGTGCCAGCAGCTTGGTTCGGGGCGACAGGCCGCAAGAGACCCAGTACTTC
TRBV7-9	NA	TRBJ2-7	TRBD1	CASSHGQGYEQYF	TGTGCCAGCAGTCATGGACAGGGCTACGAGCAGTACTTC
TRBV29-1	NA	TRBJ2-1	TRBD1	CSVDRTGAYNEQFF	TGCAGCGTTGATAGGACAGGGGCCTACAATGAGCAGTTCTTC
TRBV3-1/TRBV3-2	NA	TRBJ1-4	NA	CASSQVGSLGRDVEKLFF	TGTGCCAGCAGCCAAGTTGGATCGTTGGGGCGGGACGTGGAAAAACTGTTTTTT
TRBV14	NA	TRBJ2-2	NA	CASSPDWAGELFF	TGTGCCAGCAGCCCCGACTGGGCCGGGGAGCTGTTTTTT
TRBV6-5	NA	TRBJ1-1	TRBD1	CASSYGQGTEAFF	TGTGCCAGCAGTTACGGACAGGGCACTGAAGCTTTCTTT
TRBV5-4	NA	TRBJ1-4	NA	CASSLQGGTNEKLFF	TGTGCCAGCAGCTTACAGGGAGGGACTAATGAAAAACTGTTTTTT
TRBV4-3	NA	TRBJ1-6	NA	CASSQGGHLGSPLHF	TGCGCCAGCAGCCAAGGGGGACACTTGGGTTCACCCCTCCACTTT
TRBV4-3	NA	TRBJ1-6	NA	CASSQEREESPLHF	TGCGCCAGCAGCCAAGAGAGGGAAGAGTCACCCCTCCACTTT
TRBV2	NA	TRBJ1-2	TRBD1	CASKAETGPLGYTF	TGTGCCAGCAAAGCCGAGACAGGGCCACTTGGCTACACCTTC
TRBV7-8	NA	TRBJ1-6	TRBD1	CASSFPTGGEDSPLHF	TGTGCCAGCAGCTTTCCGACAGGGGGCGAGGATTCACCCCTCCACTTT
TRBV3-1/TRBV3-2	NA	TRBJ1-2	NA	CASSQVEGVLSNYGYTF	TGTGCCAGCAGCCAAGTTGAGGGGGTACTGAGTAACTATGGCTACACCTTC
TRBV4-1	NA	TRBJ2-3	NA	CASSNRARGNTQYF	TGCGCCAGCAGCAACAGAGCGAGGGGGAATACGCAGTATTTT
TRBV29-1	NA	TRBJ1-4	NA	CSVVPDGGDPAVEKLFF	TGCAGCGTCGTACCCGACGGGGGGGATCCGGCGGTCGAAAAACTGTTTTTT
TRBV5-1	NA	TRBJ2-3	TRBD1	CASSGITGADTQYF	TGCGCCAGCAGCGGAATTACAGGGGCAGATACGCAGTATTTT
TRBV19	few	TRBJ1-2	TRBD1	CASSIRQGGGYTF	TGTGCCAGTAGTATCCGACAGGGTGGTGGCTACACCTTC
TRBV10-2	NA	TRBJ2-7	TRBD1	CASSEGQGASYEQYF	TGCGCCAGCAGTGAAGGACAGGGGGCGTCCTACGAGCAGTACTTC
TRBV2	NA	TRBJ2-5	TRBD1	CASSDDRATETQYF	TGTGCCAGCAGCGACGACAGGGCGACAGAGACCCAGTACTTC
TRBV18	NA	TRBJ2-7	NA	CASSPPSQGRDEQYF	TGTGCCAGCTCACCACCGTCTCAGGGGAGAGACGAGCAGTACTTC
TRBV6-5	NA	TRBJ1-4	TRBD1	CASRYRGGEKLFF	TGTGCCAGCAGGTACAGGGGAGGGGAAAAACTGTTTTTT
TRBV9	NA	TRBJ2-3	TRBD2	CASSVSGGGTDTQYF	TGTGCCAGCAGCGTTAGCGGGGGGGGCACAGATACGCAGTATTTT